This T cell receptor (beta chain) was sequenced during a study of T cell responses to AZD1222 COVID-19 vaccine. Study findings and constraints: Baseline serology detected seropositivity in only a handful of AZD1222 recipients.

Some clones are missing from TCRdb's copy, which holds only in-frame ones; the method was immunoSEQ multiplex PCR. The sample includes 120,000 or so clones, 70% to 90% seen only once; the top ten take more than 6.5%. To note about this clone: Its antigen is not known.

Germline V gene lookup returns CDR1 MNHEY and CDR2 SMNVEV (reference sequence). This CDR3 has 13 amino acids. The J segment lost 6 bases and the V segment lost 3 bases, leaving 2 bases of the junction unmatched. The sequence came from an adult in good health. The chain is built from TRBV27 and TRBJ1-5; 7 positions agree with TRBD1. The specimen was peripheral blood, collected on day 0 of AZD1222 vaccination. This CDR3 is CASSFDRVQPQHF. CDR3 DNA: TGTGCCAGCAGTTTTGACAGGGTTCAGCCCCAGCATTTT.